The 27 T cell receptor beta chains in this list originate from one sample, sequenced in a study of T-cell reconstitution after alpha-beta-depleted transplantation in children. Preparation of the TCRbeta library used unique molecular identifiers. TCRdb reprocessed the PCR reads via MiXCR and lists one record per CDR3 protein. The repertoire holds 250,000 to 350,000 distinct CDR3 sequences, with 20% to 30% as singletons. The sample in question was PBMCs, mostly from graft donor cells, obtained 180 days after TCRalphabeta/CD19-depleted stem cell transplant. Source of these receptors: a male patient aged 5 to 17 who had a stem cell transplant for acute lymphoblastic leukemia, so the T cells may come from the graft donor.

This clonotype was seen a handful of times. This rearrangement joins TRBV7-3 to TRBJ2-3; possible D gene TRBD1, 5 bases. This CDR3 has 15 residues. V dropped 6 bases and J dropped 4 bases, with 17 bases sitting between them. Looked up from germline, CDR1 is SGHTA and CDR2 is FQGTGA. The CDR3 region has the DNA TGTGCCAGCAGTACAGGACAAACCTCGGCAGATACGCAGTATTTT. Its translation: CASSTGQTSADTQYF.

The gene calls are TRBV6-1 and TRBJ2-7; TRBD2 agrees at 11 bases. V shed 6 bases, J shed 5 bases, and the junction held 9 bases outside the gene matches. The CDR3 totals 15 residues. CDR1 and CDR2 from the germline V gene are MNHNS and SASEGT. CDR3 DNA sequence: TGTGCCAGCAGCCTCCCGACTAGCGGGAACCACGAGCAGTACTTC. This sequence encodes CASSLPTSGNHEQYF.

This clonotype was seen a few times. The gene calls are TRBV6-5 and TRBJ1-3; 8 nucleotides match TRBD1. This CDR3 has 15 amino acids. Germline assignment: CDR1 MNHEY and CDR2 SVGAGI. V shed 2 bases and J 4 bases; nucleotides not matched to a gene: 4. For the CDR3, the DNA is TGTGCCAGCAGTTACCGGACAGGGTTCGGAAACACCATATATTTT. Its translation: CASSYRTGFGNTIYF.

This clonotype was detected only a few times. Germline is not matched at one junction end, which may reflect a read error. CDR3 residues: CASRLDITGSTDTQYF. CDR3 sequence (DNA): TGTGCCAGCAGATTAGATATTACAGGGAGCACAGATACGCAGTATTTT. The chain combines TRBV7-2 with TRBJ2-3; TRBD1 is a possible D gene (6 bases). Germline loops: CDR1 SGHTA, CDR2 FQGNSA. CDR3 length: 16 residues.

The table lists this clonotype with a few counts. The genes are TRBV7-2 and TRBJ1-1; 10 positions match TRBD1. Trimming took 5 bases from V and 0 from J; bases not matched to a gene: 6. The CDR3 runs to 16 residues. From germline, CDR1 is SGHTA and CDR2 FQGNSA. CDR3 DNA sequence: TGTGCCAGCAGCCAAGACAGGGGGCGGATGAACACTGAAGCTTTCTTT. Residues: CASSQDRGRMNTEAFF.

The rearrangement uses TRBV12-3 or TRBV12-4 and TRBJ2-3; D assignment may be TRBD1 or TRBD2 (6 bases each). V was trimmed by 5 bases and J by 0 bases, leaving 15 bases between them. This CDR3 is built from 16 residues. The CDR3 sequence is CASSQLGGPSTDTQYF. The CDR3 nucleotides read TGTGCCAGCAGTCAACTAGGGGGGCCTAGCACAGATACGCAGTATTTT.

This chain joins TRBV5-1 and TRBJ2-7; 9 bases line up with TRBD1. The V and J ends lost 7 bases and 1 base, in that order; junction bases with no gene match: 6. The CDR3 covers 14 residues. Germline values: CDR1 SGHRS, CDR2 YFSETQ. The CDR3 DNA reads as TGCGCCAGCCGTTCCGGGACAGGGTCCTACGAGCAGTACTTC. Encoded protein: CASRSGTGSYEQYF. Using reference TRBV5-1 and TRBJ2-7 for the parts outside the CDR3, the full variable domain is KAGVTQTPRYLIKTRGQQVTLSCSPISGHRSVSWYQQTPGQGLQFLFEYFSETQRNKGNFPGRFSGRQFSNSRSEMNVSTLELGDSALYLCASRSGTGSYEQYFGPGTRLTVT.

J is TRBJ2-5 and V is TRBV29-1, with D perhaps matching TRBD2 (6 bases). This CDR3 contains 14 residues. In germline, CDR1 is SQVTM, CDR2 ANQGSEA. V was pared by 7 bases and J by 1 base, with 16 bases between. The CDR3 reads CSAESSGLQETQYF. CDR3 nucleotides: TGCAGCGCTGAGAGTTCGGGACTCCAAGAGACCCAGTACTTC.

This clonotype was picked up a small number of times. This chain links TRBV29-1 with TRBJ1-2, with D possibly being TRBD1 (5 bases). Per the germline V gene, CDR1 is SQVTM and CDR2 is ANQGSEA. The CDR3 totals 16 residues. Trimming removed 5 bases at V and 2 bases at J, with 21 bases between. In nucleotides, the CDR3 is TGCAGCGTTCCCGCTTGGGACGGAGAAAGCAACTATGGCTACACCTTC. It codes for CSVPAWDGESNYGYTF.

The chain uses TRBV9 and TRBJ2-1; D is unclear. CDR1 and CDR2 from the germline V gene are SGDLS and YYNGEE. V lost 3 bases and J 6 bases, leaving 4 bases between the germline ends. The CDR3 extends over 11 amino acids. As DNA, the CDR3 is TGTGCCAGCAGCGATATCAATGAGCAGTTCTTC. Its protein product is CASSDINEQFF.

For the CDR3, the DNA is TGTGCCAGCAGCCAACAGGGCTTGGACTCCTACGAGCAGTACTTC. This encodes CASSQQGLDSYEQYF. The rearrangement uses TRBV7-2 and TRBJ2-7, with a possible D match to TRBD1 (6 bases). V was clipped by 5 bases and J by 0 bases, with 14 bases between them. This CDR3 region has 15 residues. CDR1 and CDR2 (germline): SGHTA, FQGNSA.

In this sample, this clonotype turned up a few times. The chain links TRBV7-3 to TRBJ2-1; TRBD2 matches at 12 bases. CDR3 size: 18 residues. Germline assignment: CDR1 SGHTA and CDR2 FQGTGA. Trimming took 2 bases from V and 2 from J; bases not matched to a gene: 7. The CDR3 region is CASSLLGPSGRAYNEQFF. CDR3 nucleotides: TGTGCCAGCAGCTTATTGGGGCCTAGCGGGAGGGCCTACAATGAGCAGTTCTTC.

This clonotype was recorded many times. The chain employs TRBV12-3 or TRBV12-4 and TRBJ2-3; perhaps TRBD1 as D (6 bases). This CDR3 region has 15 residues. Trimming shortened V by 6 bases and J by 1 base, and 14 bases separated the two germline ends. Here the CDR3 DNA reads TGTGCCAGCAGCCCCGGACAGTTGGGCACAGATACGCAGTATTTT. This sequence encodes CASSPGQLGTDTQYF.

V gene TRBV6-5 combines with J gene TRBJ2-7, with TRBD1 as a possible D gene (8 bases). This CDR3 spans 15 amino acids. Germline V CDR1 and CDR2: MNHEY, SVGAGI. Trimming left V 3 bases short and J 7 bases short, with 19 bases between. CDR3: CASSYPLGQGGEQYF. CDR3 sequence (DNA): TGTGCCAGCAGTTATCCGCTCGGACAGGGAGGGGAGCAGTACTTC.

The chain has TRBV5-1 and TRBJ2-5, with 7 bases matching TRBD1. V trimming: 2 bases; J trimming: 7 bases; junction bases outside the gene matches: 8. In germline, CDR1 is SGHRS, CDR2 YFSETQ. The CDR3 has 14 residues. The chain's CDR3 is CASSFTGTEVTQYF. CDR3 sequence (DNA): TGCGCCAGCAGCTTTACCGGGACAGAGGTGACCCAGTACTTC.

This clonotype was seen only a few times. The gene calls are TRBV5-1 and TRBJ2-5; 8 positions agree with TRBD2. CDR1 and CDR2 from the germline V gene are SGHRS and YFSETQ. V dropped 0 bases and J dropped 3; count of bases not matched to a gene: 10. The CDR3 totals 17 residues. The CDR3 DNA is TGCGCCAGCAGCTTGGAGCTCATCAGGACTAGCAAAGAGACCCAGTACTTC. Translation: CASSLELIRTSKETQYF.

The J gene is TRBJ2-1, the V gene TRBV6-2 or TRBV6-3, with no clear D. The CDR3 is 12 residues long. Germline V gene lookup returns CDR1 MNHEY and CDR2 SVGEGT. V shed 8 bases and J shed 4 bases, with 9 bases lying between them. CDR3 residues: CASLDPYNEQFF. The CDR3 DNA reads as TGTGCCAGCTTGGACCCTTACAATGAGCAGTTCTTC.

This rearrangement joins TRBV12-3 or TRBV12-4 to TRBJ2-3; 7 nucleotides line up with TRBD1. This CDR3 has 15 residues. The V and J ends lost 6 bases and 2 bases, in that order; junction bases with no gene match: 8. The chain's CDR3 is CASSQGVGNTDTQYF. The CDR3 coding sequence is TGTGCCAGCAGCCAGGGGGTGGGGAACACAGATACGCAGTATTTT.

The chain uses TRBV6-2 or TRBV6-3 and TRBJ2-1, with TRBD2 as a possible D gene (5 bases). CDR3 length: 13 residues. The V end lost 8 bases, the J end lost 5 bases, and 13 bases lay between the germline ends. Germline CDR1 reads MNHEY; CDR2 reads SVGEGT. CDR3 amino acids: CASGDYGDNEQFF. The CDR3 nucleotides are TGTGCCAGCGGCGACTATGGGGACAATGAGCAGTTCTTC.

This clonotype was counted only a few times. The J gene is TRBJ1-2, the V gene TRBV10-3, with D unclear. The CDR3 length is 13 residues. With 4 bases removed from V and 5 bases from J, the gap between germline ends came to 11 bases. Germline V gene lookup returns CDR1 ENHRY and CDR2 SYGVKD. CDR3 region: CAISVWQDYGYTF. The CDR3 region has the DNA TGTGCCATCAGTGTTTGGCAGGATTATGGCTACACCTTC.

This chain uses TRBV29-1 with TRBJ1-1; D gene unclear. The V gene's germline CDR1 is SQVTM and CDR2 ANQGSEA. This CDR3 is built from 12 residues. Between the trimmed V and J ends, which lost 4 bases and 6 bases, there was a span of 12 bases. The CDR3 here is CSVGARGPEAFF. CDR3 DNA: TGCAGCGTTGGGGCTCGCGGCCCTGAAGCTTTCTTT.

The gene calls are TRBV29-1 and TRBJ2-1, with TRBD2 identical over 10 bases. From germline, CDR1 is SQVTM and CDR2 ANQGSEA. V dropped 5 bases and J dropped 3; count of bases not matched to a gene: 7. The CDR3 runs to 15 residues. In nucleotides, the CDR3 is TGCAGCGTTAGGACTAGCGGATCTCGCTACAATGAGCAGTTCTTC. This translates into CSVRTSGSRYNEQFF.

The J gene is TRBJ1-3, the V gene TRBV6-1, with unresolved D. CDR3 size: 16 residues. The ends were cut back, 1 base at V and 0 bases at J, with 10 bases in the middle. CDR1 is MNHNS and CDR2 is SASEGT in the germline V gene. CDR3: CASSEGSAASGNTIYF. The DNA for the CDR3 is TGTGCCAGCAGTGAAGGCTCAGCGGCCTCTGGAAACACCATATATTTT.

This chain uses TRBV20-1 with TRBJ2-5; TRBD2 aligns across 9 bases. CDR1 DFQATT and CDR2 SNEGSKA come from the germline V gene (reference sequence). CDR3 length: 15 amino acids. The junction had 17 bases not matched to a gene; V was cut back by 5 bases and J by 10 bases. DNA of the CDR3: TGCAGTGCTTTAGTGGCGGGAGGGCCTTTTCAGAGCCAGTACTTC. Its translation is CSALVAGGPFQSQYF.

This clonotype is labeled medium-sized (0.01 to 0.1%). The V gene is TRBV6-5, the J gene TRBJ1-3; D is unresolved. CDR1 and CDR2 from the germline V gene are MNHEY and SVGAGI. The CDR3 contains 17 residues. V dropped 5 bases and J dropped 0 bases, with 17 bases sitting between them. The CDR3 region has the DNA TGTGCCAGCAGTCTTCCCAGACACGAGACCTCTGGAAACACCATATATTTT. Protein sequence: CASSLPRHETSGNTIYF.

This clonotype came up a few times. The rearrangement joins TRBV12-3 or TRBV12-4 to TRBJ1-5; D ambiguous. CDR3 length: 14 residues. Trimming stripped 2 bases from V and 3 bases from J, with 8 bases between. In DNA, the CDR3 is TGTGCCAGCAGTTTAAACGGAGTCAATCAGCCCCAGCATTTT. Encoded protein: CASSLNGVNQPQHF.

The table lists this clonotype with a few counts. The J gene is TRBJ2-3, the V gene TRBV27; 9 nucleotides match TRBD1. Germline-derived CDR1 and CDR2 are MNHEY and SMNVEV (reference sequence). CDR3 length: 16 residues. The J segment lost 2 bases and the V segment lost 3 bases, leaving 6 bases of the junction unmatched. The DNA of the CDR3 is TGTGCCAGCAGTTTTCGAGGGACAGGGATCACAGATACGCAGTATTTT. It encodes CASSFRGTGITDTQYF.